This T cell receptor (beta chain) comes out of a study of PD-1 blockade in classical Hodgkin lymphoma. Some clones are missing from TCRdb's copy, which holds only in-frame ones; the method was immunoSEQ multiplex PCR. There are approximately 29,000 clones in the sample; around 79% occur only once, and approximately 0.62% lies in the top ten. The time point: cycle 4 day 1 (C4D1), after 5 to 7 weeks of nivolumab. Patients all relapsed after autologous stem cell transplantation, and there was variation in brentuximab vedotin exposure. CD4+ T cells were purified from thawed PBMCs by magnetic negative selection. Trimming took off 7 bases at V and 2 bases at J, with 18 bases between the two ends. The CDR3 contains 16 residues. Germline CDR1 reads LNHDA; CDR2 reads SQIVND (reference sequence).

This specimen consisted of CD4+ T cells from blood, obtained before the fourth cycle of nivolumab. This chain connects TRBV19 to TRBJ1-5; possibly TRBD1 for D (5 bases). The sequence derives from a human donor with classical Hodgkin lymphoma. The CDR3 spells CASIALWGLGNQPQHF. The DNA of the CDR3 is TGTGCCAGTATTGCTCTTTGGGGACTCGGCAATCAGCCCCAGCATTTT.